Sequencing of this T cell receptor beta chain was carried out in a study of TIL therapy for anti-PD-1-resistant metastatic lung cancer. Documented time point: pre-treatment sample, taken before nivolumab and TIL therapy. Tumor tissue came from excised metastases, mostly pleural nodules or supraclavicular lymph nodes. This clone occurred a few times. The antigen remains undetermined. The libraries were made with immunoSEQ v3. Each library reached some 2.1 million read pairs, or about 5-6 million at deep level. The repertoire was sequenced with immunoSEQ multiplex PCR; TCRdb's copy has only in-frame clones and lacks some. The sample comprises 95,000 or so clones, 65% of which are singletons, and over 9.5% rests with the top ten. Study findings and constraints: Patients were highly selected, enriched for treatment-naive, never-smoker and oncogene-addicted cases. Many TIL product clones were absent from baseline tumor, suggesting clonal contraction.

V was clipped by 4 bases and J by 8 bases, with 11 bases between them. CDR1 and CDR2 from the germline V gene are KGHSH and LQKENI. The CDR3 extends over 13 amino acids. This clonotype originated in a person aged 25-85 years with non-small cell lung cancer. The rearrangement links TRBV18 to TRBJ1-4, with unresolved D. The source was tumor tissue, collected at baseline. CDR3 DNA: TGTGCCAGCTCACTCCGGCAGTCAGAAAAACTGTTTTTT. It encodes CASSLRQSEKLFF. Combining the CDR3 with reference TRBV18 and TRBJ1-4 gives the whole variable domain NAGVMQNPRHLVRRRGQEARLRCSPMKGHSHVYWYRQLPEEGLKFMVYLQKENIIDESGMPKERFSAEFPKEGPSILRIQQVVRGDSAAYFCASSLRQSEKLFFGSGTQLSVL.